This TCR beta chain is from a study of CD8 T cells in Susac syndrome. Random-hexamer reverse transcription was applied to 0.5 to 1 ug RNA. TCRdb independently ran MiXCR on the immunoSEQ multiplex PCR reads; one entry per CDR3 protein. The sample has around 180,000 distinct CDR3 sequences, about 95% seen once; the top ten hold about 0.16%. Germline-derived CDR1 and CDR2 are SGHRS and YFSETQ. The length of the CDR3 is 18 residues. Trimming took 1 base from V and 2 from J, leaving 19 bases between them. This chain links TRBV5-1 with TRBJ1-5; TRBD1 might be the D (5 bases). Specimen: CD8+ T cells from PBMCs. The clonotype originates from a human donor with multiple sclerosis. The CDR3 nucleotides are TGCGCCAGCAGCTTGTGGCAGGGTCATGTCGGGGGCAATCAGCCCCAGCATTTT. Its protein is CASSLWQGHVGGNQPQHF. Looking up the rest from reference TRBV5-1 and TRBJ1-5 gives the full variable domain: KAGVTQTPRYLIKTRGQQVTLSCSPISGHRSVSWYQQTPGQGLQFLFEYFSETQRNKGNFPGRFSGRQFSNSRSEMNVSTLELGDSALYLCASSLWQGHVGGNQPQHFGDGTRLSIL.